This TCR beta chain was sequenced in a study of blood T cell repertoires in COVID-19. Germline CDR1 reads MNHEY; CDR2 reads SVGEGT. Trimming removed 4 bases from V and 0 bases from J; junction bases left unmatched: 8. The CDR3 is made up of 16 amino acids. Libraries were prepared by immunoSEQ multiplex PCR; TCRdb keeps only in-frame clonotypes and omits some of them. The repertoire holds tens of thousands of clones, with 90% to 95% as singletons. The TCR originated in a male donor with active COVID-19. The chain carries TRBV6-2 or TRBV6-3 and TRBJ1-1; 7 bases are a match to TRBD1. The sequenced sample consisted of peripheral blood. CDR3 nucleotide sequence: TGTGCCAGCAGTTCTTGGGGACAGTTTATGAACACTGAAGCTTTCTTT. Translating gives CASSSWGQFMNTEAFF.